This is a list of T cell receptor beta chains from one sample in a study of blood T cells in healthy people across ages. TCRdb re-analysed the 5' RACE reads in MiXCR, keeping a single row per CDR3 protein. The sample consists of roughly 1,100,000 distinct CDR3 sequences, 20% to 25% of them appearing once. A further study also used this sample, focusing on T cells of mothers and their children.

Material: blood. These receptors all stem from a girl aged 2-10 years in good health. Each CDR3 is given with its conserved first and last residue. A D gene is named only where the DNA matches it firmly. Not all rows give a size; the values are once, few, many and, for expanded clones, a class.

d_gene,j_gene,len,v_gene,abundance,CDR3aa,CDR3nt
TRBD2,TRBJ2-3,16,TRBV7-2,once,CASSSGLAPERDTQYF,TGTGCCAGCAGCTCTGGACTAGCTCCGGAACGAGATACGCAGTATTTT
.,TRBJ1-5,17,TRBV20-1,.,CSARDPIGFLRNQPQHF,TGCAGTGCTAGAGATCCAATAGGGTTCCTACGCAATCAGCCCCAGCATTTT
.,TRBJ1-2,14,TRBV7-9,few,CASSLDGASYGYTF,TGTGCCAGCAGCTTAGATGGCGCCTCCTATGGCTACACCTTC
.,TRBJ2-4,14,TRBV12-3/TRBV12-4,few,CASSMAGPVNIQYF,TGTGCCAGCAGTATGGCAGGGCCAGTCAACATTCAGTACTTC
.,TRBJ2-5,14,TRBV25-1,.,CASSRLGTGSEQYF,TGTGCCAGCAGCAGATTGGGGACCGGCTCAGAGCAGTACTTC
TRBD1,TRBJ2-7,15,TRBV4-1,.,CASSQASNRGSEQYF,TGCGCCAGCAGCCAAGCATCCAACAGGGGGTCCGAGCAGTACTTC
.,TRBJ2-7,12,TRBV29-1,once,CSVELGNYEQHF,TGCAGCGTTGAGCTAGGGAATTACGAGCAGCACTTC
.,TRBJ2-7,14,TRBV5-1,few,CATSRGSGAYEQYF,TGCGCCACCTCAAGGGGGAGCGGGGCGTACGAGCAGTACTTC
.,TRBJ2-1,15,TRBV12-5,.,CASGPLSSSYNEQFF,TGTGCTAGTGGTCCCCTTTCCAGCTCCTACAATGAGCAGTTCTTC
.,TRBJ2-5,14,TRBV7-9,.,CASSIREREETQYF,TGTGCCAGCAGCATCAGGGAAAGGGAAGAGACCCAGTACTTC